This T cell receptor (beta chain) was documented in a study of blood T cell repertoires in COVID-19. Sequenced by immunoSEQ multiplex PCR; TCRdb stores in-frame clones only, minus some. The profile shows around 130,000 clones, 70% to 90% of them singletons. Participants were placed into cohorts based on the clinical history they reported. With V trimmed by 3 bases and J by 6 bases, 3 bases remained unmatched. Per the germline V gene, CDR1 is SGHRS and CDR2 is YFSETQ. The CDR3 runs 14 residues. Input material: PBMCs or T cells enriched from blood (not recorded which). This sequence joins TRBV5-1 and TRBJ2-7; the match to TRBD2 covers 13 bases. The TCR sequence derives from a woman aged 50 to 60 with acute COVID-19. CDR3 DNA sequence: TGCGCCAGCAGCTCCGGGACTAGCGGGACCGAGCAGTACTTC. Its protein is CASSSGTSGTEQYF.